The next 3 T cell receptor beta chains were all read from a single sample in a study of molecular identifiers for immune sequencing clone quantification (dated by TCRdb to 2016 to 2019). Library preparation was by PCR. TCRdb lists the instrument as Illumina HiSeq 4000. TCRdb's own reprocessing of the public reads used fastp at Q25 and MiXCR and kept productive beta chains. Entries are consolidated by CDR3 protein sequence, retaining the most common genes and DNA. The sample records roughly 93,000 distinct CDR3 sequences, 19% of which are singletons. The leading ten clones occupy roughly 0.8% of the sample. Sequencing was done on a sample of naive CD8+ T cells from blood, with Jurkat cell RNA spiked in. This specimen's cell subset or site label, per the study, means: FACS-sorted CD8+CD4-CCR7+CD45RA+ naive T cells. These receptors came from a human donor in good health. Some libraries in this study had Jurkat cell RNA spiked in.

This clonotype was seen ten or more times. The CDR3 DNA follows: TGCGCCAGCATTGACAGGGCCCCTGAAGCTTTCTTT. Translated, it gives CASIDRAPEAFF. The J gene is TRBJ1-1, the V gene TRBV10-2; 7 nucleotides line up with TRBD1. This CDR3 contains 12 residues. Germline V gene data show CDR1 as WSHSY and CDR2 as SAAADI. J was trimmed by 6 bases and V by 7 bases; bases with no gene match: 5.

This clonotype was counted between two and nine times. V gene TRBV7-9 combines with J gene TRBJ2-5; unclear D gene. CDR3 length: 12 residues. The germline CDR1 and CDR2 sequences are SEHNR and FQNEAQ (reference sequence). Trimming cost V 5 bases and J 7 bases, with 11 bases left between them. The CDR3, as DNA: TGTGCCAGCAGCCCCGAAGGCGGGACCCAGTACTTC. Translated, it gives CASSPEGGTQYF.

In its sample, this clonotype was seen many times. The chain carries TRBV10-3 and TRBJ1-1; 7 positions agree with TRBD1. V lost 4 bases to trimming and J lost 6 bases; unmatched junction nucleotides: 5. The length of the CDR3 is 13 residues. The germline V gene encodes CDR1 ENHRY and CDR2 SYGVKD. The CDR3 sequence is CAISAPGQPEAFF. The CDR3 DNA follows: TGTGCCATCAGTGCCCCGGGACAGCCTGAAGCTTTCTTT.